The 24 T cell receptor beta chains in this list originate from one sample, sequenced in a study of PD-1 blockade in mismatch repair-deficient tumors. Generated by immunoSEQ multiplex PCR, the TCRdb table keeps only in-frame clones and is missing some. The sample contains fewer than 60,000 clones, around 77% of which appear only once. The specimen was PBMCs, collected before pembrolizumab treatment. These receptors all stem from an adult with mismatch repair-deficient cancer.

The chain joins TRBV9 to TRBJ2-7; D could derive from TRBD1 or TRBD2 (5 bases each). The V end was cut by 3 bases, the J end by 6 bases, with 13 bases between. Germline V gene data show CDR1 as SGDLS and CDR2 as YYNGEE. The CDR3 totals 13 residues. The CDR3 protein is CASSGRTGLEQYF. The CDR3 DNA reads TGTGCCAGCAGCGGGAGAACGGGGCTCGAGCAGTACTTC.

This chain connects TRBV18 to TRBJ2-3; 7 bases agree with TRBD1. The germline V gene has CDR1 KGHSH and CDR2 LQKENI. The V gene end was trimmed by 1 base and the J gene end by 1 base; junction bases not matched to a gene: 2. The CDR3 contains 15 residues. CDR3 sequence (DNA): TGTGCCAGCTCACCACGGGACAGAGGCACAGATACGCAGTATTTT. This sequence encodes CASSPRDRGTDTQYF. Full variable domain (rest looked up from reference TRBV18 and TRBJ2-3): NAGVMQNPRHLVRRRGQEARLRCSPMKGHSHVYWYRQLPEEGLKFMVYLQKENIIDESGMPKERFSAEFPKEGPSILRIQQVVRGDSAAYFCASSPRDRGTDTQYFGPGTRLTVL.

The chain carries TRBV6-6 and TRBJ2-1; 7 bases align to TRBD2. Germline CDR1 is MNHNY and CDR2 is SVGAGI (reference sequence). CDR3 length: 16 residues. Trimming at V came to 5 bases and at J to 7 bases, leaving 14 bases not matched to a gene. The CDR3 loop reads CASSVRTRDYRNEQFF. Written as DNA, the CDR3 is TGTGCCAGCAGTGTACGGACTCGGGACTACCGAAATGAGCAGTTCTTC.

The chain uses TRBV12-2 and TRBJ2-2; the D segment call TRBD1 is taken from the table without a DNA check. TRBV12-2 constitutes a pseudogene. This CDR3 has 19 amino acids. This chain's CDR3 is CASHGPGQGYIWGTGELFF. The DNA of the CDR3 is TGTGCAAGTCACGGACCGGGACAGGGCTACATTTGGGGCACCGGGGAGCTGTTTTTT.

This clone appeared once. The rearrangement joins TRBV27 to TRBJ2-5; 7 positions agree with TRBD2. Germline CDR1 MNHEY, CDR2 SMNVEV (reference sequence). Trimming cost V 7 bases and J 4 bases; bases outside gene matches: 12. CDR3 length: 15 amino acids. The CDR3 protein is CASTGLGHQPETQYF. Here the CDR3 DNA reads TGTGCCAGCACAGGACTAGGGCATCAACCAGAGACCCAGTACTTC.

The chain links TRBV18 to TRBJ1-4, with a tentative D call TRBD1 (6 bases). Germline V gives CDR1 KGHSH, CDR2 LQKENI. V was cut by 4 bases and J by 8 bases, with 17 bases left in between. The CDR3 spans 15 residues. Written as DNA, the CDR3 is TGTGCCAGCTCACTAACACAGGGAGGCAAAGAAAAACTGTTTTTT. Its translation is CASSLTQGGKEKLFF.

V is TRBV5-1 and J is TRBJ1-4; 9 positions agree with TRBD1. V dropped 4 bases and J dropped 8; count of bases not matched to a gene: 12. This CDR3 contains 16 residues. Germline V lookup: CDR1 SGHRS, CDR2 YFSETQ. CDR3 sequence (DNA): TGCGCCAGCAGCAGCGGAAACAGGGGGCTTGGCGAAAAACTGTTTTTT. Residues: CASSSGNRGLGEKLFF.

The chain employs TRBV27 and TRBJ1-2, with a possible D match to TRBD1 (5 bases). The CDR3 sequence is 13 residues long. Germline V gives CDR1 MNHEY, CDR2 SMNVEV (reference sequence). The V end was cut by 6 bases, the J end by 4 bases, with 12 bases between. The CDR3 spells CASSPGGTYGYTF. CDR3 in DNA: TGTGCCAGCAGCCCGGGGGGGACCTATGGCTACACCTTC.

The chain uses TRBV25-1 and TRBJ2-1; D uncertain. Germline CDR1 reads MGHDK; CDR2 reads SYGVNS. The CDR3 runs 12 residues. The V and J ends lost 1 base and 15 bases respectively, with 13 bases between them. DNA of the CDR3: TGTGCCAGCAGTGAATCGTCCTCCAACCGGTTCTTC. This gives the protein CASSESSSNRFF.

V is TRBV10-3 and J is TRBJ1-2, with D perhaps TRBD1 (5 bases). V dropped 2 bases and J dropped 2 bases, with 9 bases sitting between them. Germline V gene sequence: CDR1 ENHRY, CDR2 SYGVKD. The CDR3 covers 14 residues. The CDR3 reads CAISEGTENYGYTF. The CDR3 nucleotides read TGTGCCATCAGTGAGGGGACGGAGAACTATGGCTACACCTTC.

This chain joins TRBV30 and TRBJ2-2; D is uncertain. Between the trimmed V and J ends, which lost 4 bases and 6 bases, there was a span of 15 bases. The CDR3 runs to 14 residues. Germline-derived CDR1 and CDR2 are GTSNPN and SVGIG (reference sequence). The CDR3 coding sequence is TGTGCCTGGACCAGTTCTTCGTATCCCGGGGAGCTGTTTTTT. It specifies CAWTSSSYPGELFF.

The chain has TRBV13 and TRBJ2-1; TRBD2 matches at 11 bases. The V gene's germline CDR1 is PRHDT and CDR2 FYEKMQ (reference sequence). The ends lost 2 bases at V and 4 bases at J; junction bases unmatched: 4. This CDR3 has 16 residues. The CDR3 nucleotides read TGTGCCAGCAGCTTAATAGCGGGAGGGCCGTACAATGAGCAGTTCTTC. Translation gives CASSLIAGGPYNEQFF. Full variable domain (rest looked up from reference TRBV13 and TRBJ2-1): AAGVIQSPRHLIKEKRETATLKCYPIPRHDTVYWYQQGPGQDPQFLISFYEKMQSDKGSIPDRFSAQQFSDYHSELNMSSLELGDSALYFCASSLIAGGPYNEQFFGPGTRLTVL.

V is TRBV6-5 and J is TRBJ2-2; TRBD1 aligns across 7 bases. V shed 6 bases, J shed 5 bases, and the junction held 6 bases outside the gene matches. In germline, CDR1 is MNHEY, CDR2 SVGAGI. CDR3 length: 14 residues. CDR3 in DNA: TGTGCCAGCAGCAGGGACAGAAAAACCGGGGAGCTGTTTTTT. Its translation: CASSRDRKTGELFF.

This rearrangement joins TRBV7-3 to TRBJ2-1, with TRBD2 matching 7 bases. Germline assignment: CDR1 SGHTA and CDR2 FQGTGA. The CDR3 totals 15 residues. The junction had 11 bases not matched to a gene; V was cut back by 5 bases and J by 7 bases. The CDR3 DNA follows: TGTGCCAGCAGCCCAATTCCGGGAGGTAGGAATGAGCAGTTCTTC. Protein sequence: CASSPIPGGRNEQFF.

The chain recombines TRBV2 with TRBJ2-5, with a weak D call TRBD2 (6 bases). Trimming removed 3 bases from V and 4 bases from J, with 18 bases in between. Germline CDR1 reads SNHLY; CDR2 reads FYNNEI. The CDR3 spans 16 residues. The DNA of the CDR3 is TGTGCCAGCAGTGAGGGGGGACTGGGATACGGAGAGACCCAGTACTTC. Its translation: CASSEGGLGYGETQYF.

This clone was seen just once. The chain recombines TRBV30 with TRBJ1-1, with D uncertain. CDR1 and CDR2 (germline): GTSNPN, SVGIG (reference sequence). The CDR3 has 13 amino acids. Trimming left V 2 bases short and J 3 bases short, with 10 bases between. Here the CDR3 DNA reads TGTGCCTGGAGTAAGGGAAGGGACACTGAAGCTTTCTTT. Amino acids: CAWSKGRDTEAFF.

In DNA, the CDR3 is TGTGCCTGGAGTTCAGCCTCAGATACGCAGTATTTT. Encoded protein: CAWSSASDTQYF. The chain carries TRBV30 and TRBJ2-3; D ambiguous. This CDR3 region has 12 residues. Germline CDR1 reads GTSNPN; CDR2 reads SVGIG (reference sequence). V lost 2 bases and J 4 bases, leaving 7 bases between the germline ends.

The chain recombines TRBV5-1 with TRBJ1-5; possibly TRBD1 for D (5 bases). V was pared by 0 bases and J by 4 bases, with 14 bases between. The V gene's germline CDR1 is SGHRS and CDR2 YFSETQ. This CDR3 is built from 16 residues. CDR3 loop: CASSLGPGEGNQPQHF. The CDR3 nucleotides are TGCGCCAGCAGCTTGGGCCCAGGTGAGGGGAATCAGCCCCAGCATTTT.

This clone was observed a handful of times. The chain uses TRBV9 and TRBJ1-3, with no clear D. Germline V CDR1 and CDR2: SGDLS, YYNGEE. This CDR3 is built from 15 residues. V was shortened by 4 bases and J by 0 bases, with 11 bases between the two germline ends. CDR3 DNA: TGTGCCAGCAGCAAGCAGGTTAGCTCTGGAAACACCATATATTTT. The encoded protein is CASSKQVSSGNTIYF.

The chain is built from TRBV5-5 and TRBJ1-1; D ambiguous. The CDR3 spans 14 residues. Germline CDR1 reads SGHKS; CDR2 reads YYEKEE (reference sequence). V gave up 2 bases and J gave up 0 bases, with 8 bases separating them. This chain's CDR3 is CASSLDTVNTEAFF. CDR3 nucleotides: TGTGCCAGCAGCTTAGACACAGTGAACACTGAAGCTTTCTTT.

The genes are TRBV7-3 and TRBJ1-2; D possibly corresponds to TRBD1 (6 bases). Looked up from germline, CDR1 is SGHTA and CDR2 is FQGTGA. Trimming took off 6 bases at V and 3 bases at J, with 17 bases between the two ends. CDR3 length: 15 residues. The CDR3 DNA sequence: TGTGCCAGCAGTTTCGGAGGGGGGAGCCACTATGGCTACACCTTC. This translates into CASSFGGGSHYGYTF.

This chain joins TRBV6-1 and TRBJ2-3; D unresolved. This CDR3 contains 14 residues. Germline CDR1 reads MNHNS; CDR2 reads SASEGT. V was clipped by 8 bases and J by 2 bases, with 14 bases between them. The CDR3 DNA is TGTGCCAGCCAGGTGGGCCCCTACACAGATACGCAGTATTTT. Translation gives CASQVGPYTDTQYF.

The chain employs TRBV6-5 and TRBJ1-1; D is perhaps TRBD1 (5 bases). V gave up 2 bases and J gave up 4 bases, with 8 bases separating them. The CDR3 runs 13 residues. From germline, CDR1 is MNHEY and CDR2 SVGAGI. CDR3 in DNA: TGTGCCAGCAGTTACGACCAGGGCACTGAAGCTTTCTTT. Its protein product is CASSYDQGTEAFF.

The genes are TRBV5-1 and TRBJ2-2, with a tentative D call TRBD2 (7 bases). In germline, CDR1 is SGHRS, CDR2 YFSETQ. The CDR3 totals 16 residues. V lost 3 bases and J lost 6, with 18 bases in between. The CDR3 protein is CASSSLPGGASGELFF. In DNA form, the CDR3 reads TGCGCCAGCAGCTCATTGCCGGGGGGCGCGTCCGGGGAGCTGTTTTTT.